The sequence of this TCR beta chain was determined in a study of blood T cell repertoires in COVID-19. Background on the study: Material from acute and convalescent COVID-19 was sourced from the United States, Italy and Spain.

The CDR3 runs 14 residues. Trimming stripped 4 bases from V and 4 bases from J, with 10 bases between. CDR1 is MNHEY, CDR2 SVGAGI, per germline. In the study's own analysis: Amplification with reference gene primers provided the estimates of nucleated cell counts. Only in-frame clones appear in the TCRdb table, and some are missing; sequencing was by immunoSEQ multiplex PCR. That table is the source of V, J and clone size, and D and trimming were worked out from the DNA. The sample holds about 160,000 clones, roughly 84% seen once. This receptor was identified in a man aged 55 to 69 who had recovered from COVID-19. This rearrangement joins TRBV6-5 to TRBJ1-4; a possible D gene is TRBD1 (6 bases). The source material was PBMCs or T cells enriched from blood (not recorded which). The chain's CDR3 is CASSSGQFNEKLFF. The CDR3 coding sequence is TGTGCCAGCAGTTCCGGACAGTTTAATGAAAAACTGTTTTTT.